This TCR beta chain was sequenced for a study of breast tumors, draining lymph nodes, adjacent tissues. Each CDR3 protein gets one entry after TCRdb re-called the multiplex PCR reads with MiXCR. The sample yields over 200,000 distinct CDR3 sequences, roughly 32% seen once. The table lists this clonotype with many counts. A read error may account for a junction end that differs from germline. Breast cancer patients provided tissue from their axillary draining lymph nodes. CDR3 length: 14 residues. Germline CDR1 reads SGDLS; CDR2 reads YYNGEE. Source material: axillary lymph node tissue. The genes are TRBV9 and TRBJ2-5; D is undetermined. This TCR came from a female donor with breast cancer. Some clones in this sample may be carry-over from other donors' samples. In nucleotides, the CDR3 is TGTGCCAGCAGCGTAGGGCCGACCCAAGAGACCCAGTCCTTC. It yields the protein CASSVGPTQETQSF.